The 31 T cell receptor beta chains in this list originate from one sample, sequenced in a study of blood T cell repertoires in COVID-19 (dated by TCRdb to the early 2020s). Library preparation was by the immunoSEQ multiplex PCR assay. In TCRdb, the immuneACCESS table is reduced to in-frame sequences with V and J assigned. These tables do not hold every clone; where another copy was compared, an unresolved V gene accounts for under half, and the others remain unexplained. Here the sample has just under 350,000 clones; around 90% occur a single time. In total, the top ten clones hold approximately 3.5% of the sample. The sequenced material came from peripheral blood. The receptors were sampled from a woman in her late teens or twenties who had recovered from COVID-19.

The chain recombines TRBV12-3 or TRBV12-4 with TRBJ2-3; a possible D gene is TRBD2 (5 bases). V was cut by 5 bases and J by 0 bases, with 6 bases left in between. The CDR3 contains 13 residues. The CDR3 bases are TGTGCCAGCAGTCGCGGGAGCACAGATACGCAGTATTTT. Translation: CASSRGSTDTQYF.

This clone was found a few times. Within the sample, other DNA sequences also encode this same CDR3. This chain joins TRBV9 and TRBJ1-3, with D tentatively TRBD1 (6 bases). The germline CDR1 and CDR2 sequences are SGDLS and YYNGEE. With 0 bases removed from V and 2 bases from J, the gap between germline ends came to 15 bases. This CDR3 comprises 17 residues. The CDR3 region is CASSVAGQGSTGNTIYF. The CDR3 nucleotides read TGTGCCAGCAGCGTAGCTGGGCAGGGGTCAACTGGAAACACCATATATTTT.

The sample holds one count of this clone. This chain connects TRBV2 to TRBJ2-2; 9 bases agree with TRBD1. The trim removed 5 bases at V and 4 bases at J, leaving 8 bases unmatched. Germline V gene lookup returns CDR1 SNHLY and CDR2 FYNNEI. This CDR3 is 16 amino acids long. This chain's CDR3 is CASSLTGGRGTGELFF. Written as DNA, the CDR3 is TGTGCCAGCAGTCTGACAGGGGGAAGGGGCACCGGGGAGCTGTTTTTT.

This chain links TRBV27 with TRBJ1-6, with D unresolved. V shed 10 bases and J shed 0 bases, with 13 bases lying between them. The CDR3 is 15 residues long. Germline V gene data show CDR1 as MNHEY and CDR2 as SMNVEV (reference sequence). The DNA of the CDR3 is TGTGCCACCTCGGACTCTAGCTCCTATAATTCACCCCTCCACTTT. Amino acid sequence: CATSDSSSYNSPLHF.

The genes are TRBV19 and TRBJ1-2; D remains ambiguous. Trimming removed 8 bases from V and 4 bases from J, with 8 bases in between. The CDR3 loop spans 11 amino acids. Germline lookup yields CDR1 LNHDA and CDR2 SQIVND (reference sequence). CDR3 coding DNA: TGTGCCAGTGGAGAGGGCTATGGCTACACCTTC. It translates to CASGEGYGYTF. Supplemented by reference TRBV19 and TRBJ1-2, the full variable domain reads DGGITQSPKYLFRKEGQNVTLSCEQNLNHDAMYWYRQDPGQGLRLIYYSQIVNDFQKGDIAEGYSVSREKKESFPLTVTSAQKNPTAFYLCASGEGYGYTFGSGTRLTVV.

This chain uses TRBV19 with TRBJ2-4, with D perhaps matching TRBD1 (5 bases). Trimming left V 4 bases short and J 0 bases short, with 13 bases between. This CDR3 comprises 16 residues. In germline, CDR1 is LNHDA, CDR2 SQIVND (reference sequence). CDR3 sequence reads: CASSSGHRIAKNIQYF. CDR3 coding DNA: TGTGCCAGTAGTAGCGGACACCGTATAGCCAAAAACATTCAGTACTTC.

The chain joins TRBV21-1 to TRBJ1-1. TRBV21-1 is designated a pseudogene. This CDR3 is built from 16 residues. The CDR3 nucleotides read TGTGCCAGCAGCAAAGCGAGGGATGCCATGAACACTGAAGCTTTCTTT. Its translation is CASSKARDAMNTEAFF.

This sequence joins TRBV10-2 and TRBJ2-1, with TRBD2 matching over 8 bases. CDR3 length: 15 amino acids. CDR1 is WSHSY, CDR2 SAAADI, per germline. The J segment lost 4 bases and the V segment lost 3 bases, leaving 5 bases of the junction unmatched. The CDR3 region has the DNA TGCGCCAGCAGTGAAAAAGCGGGAGTGTACAATGAGCAGTTCTTC. Translated: CASSEKAGVYNEQFF.

The CDR3 region has the DNA TGTGCCAGCAGCTCGCCCTATGGGACAGGGGCCCTTAGGATGAACACTGAAGCTTTCTTT. Its translation: CASSSPYGTGALRMNTEAFF. The chain employs TRBV11-3 and TRBJ1-1; 10 bases are a match to TRBD1. The CDR3 sequence is 20 residues long. Germline V gene sequence: CDR1 SGHNT, CDR2 YENEEA. V gave up 4 bases and J gave up 0 bases; unmatched junction bases: 17.

The chain recombines TRBV12-3 or TRBV12-4 with TRBJ1-5; D gene unclear. This CDR3 spans 13 amino acids. V was trimmed by 3 bases and J by 4 bases, leaving 7 bases between them. The DNA for the CDR3 is TGTGCCAGCAGTTTTGGTGAGAATCAGCCCCAGCATTTT. Amino acid sequence: CASSFGENQPQHF.

This clone was observed a handful of times. The chain links TRBV6-2 or TRBV6-3 to TRBJ1-2; D not certain. The length of the CDR3 is 13 residues. V lost 4 bases and J 6 bases, leaving 12 bases between the germline ends. Germline CDR1 and CDR2: MNHEY and SVGEGT. The CDR3 nucleotides are TGTGCCAGCAGTTTCGGGAAATTAGATGGCTACACCTTC. This gives the protein CASSFGKLDGYTF.

V and J are TRBV6-5 and TRBJ2-1; 8 bases align to TRBD2. The V gene's germline CDR1 is MNHEY and CDR2 SVGAGI. Trimming took 5 bases from V and 2 from J; bases not matched to a gene: 5. There are 15 residues in the CDR3. The CDR3 bases are TGTGCCAGCAGTCAAAAAGCGGGAGCCTACAATGAGCAGTTCTTC. Protein: CASSQKAGAYNEQFF.

The CDR3 nucleotides read TGTGCCAGCAGCCCGCATTGGGGGGGAGATGAGCAGTTCTTC. Residues: CASSPHWGGDEQFF. The rearrangement joins TRBV9 to TRBJ2-1; 7 bases are a match to TRBD2. Trimming removed 4 bases from V and 8 bases from J; junction bases left unmatched: 9. The CDR3 has 14 residues. The germline V gene has CDR1 SGDLS and CDR2 YYNGEE.

This clone was observed a single time. The chain carries TRBV14 and TRBJ2-7; 10 bases map to TRBD2. J was trimmed by 7 bases and V by 1 base; bases with no gene match: 7. The CDR3 is 15 amino acids. The germline gives CDR1 SGHDN, CDR2 FVKESK. The CDR3 DNA follows: TGTGCCAGCAGCCAAGTGGCTAGCGGGAGTTGGGAGCAGTACGTC. Its protein product is CASSQVASGSWEQYV.

CDR3 nucleotides: TGTGCCAGCTCACCATGGGACAGTGACACCATATATTTT. This gives the protein CASSPWDSDTIYF. The chain has TRBV18 and TRBJ1-3, with 7 bases lining up with TRBD1. Germline V CDR1 and CDR2: KGHSH, LQKENI. CDR3 length equals 13 residues. Losses at the gene ends were 2 bases for V and 8 bases for J; bases not matched to a gene: 3.

The V and J genes are TRBV19 and TRBJ2-5; TRBD2 matches 11 bases. This CDR3 region has 15 residues. Germline values: CDR1 LNHDA, CDR2 SQIVND (reference sequence). V gave up 6 bases and J gave up 4 bases; unmatched junction bases: 7. The CDR3 sequence: CASRITSGSAETQYF. The CDR3 nucleotides read TGTGCCAGTAGGATTACTAGCGGGAGTGCAGAGACCCAGTACTTC.

The rearrangement uses TRBV19 and TRBJ1-4; D remains ambiguous. Deletions cut 9 bases from V and 8 bases from J, with 22 bases between. This CDR3 has 15 amino acids. The V gene's germline CDR1 is LNHDA and CDR2 SQIVND (reference sequence). CDR3 region: CARTEVRVGGEKLFF. The DNA for the CDR3 is TGTGCCAGAACCGAAGTCAGAGTCGGAGGGGAAAAACTGTTTTTT. Variable domain in full (rest from reference TRBV19 and TRBJ1-4): DGGITQSPKYLFRKEGQNVTLSCEQNLNHDAMYWYRQDPGQGLRLIYYSQIVNDFQKGDIAEGYSVSREKKESFPLTVTSAQKNPTAFYLCARTEVRVGGEKLFFGSGTQLSVL.

This rearrangement joins TRBV5-4 to TRBJ1-3; no reliable D call. This CDR3 spans 11 amino acids. Trimming took off 7 bases at V and 2 bases at J, with 4 bases between the two ends. Germline loops: CDR1 SGHNT, CDR2 YYREEE (reference sequence). The CDR3 sequence: CASLTGNTIYF. The CDR3 DNA follows: TGTGCCAGCCTTACTGGAAACACCATATATTTT.

The chain employs TRBV7-6 and TRBJ2-5; 8 positions agree with TRBD2. V was pared by 5 bases and J by 1 base, with 9 bases of the junction left unmatched. The CDR3 consists of 16 residues. CDR1 and CDR2 (germline): SGHVS, FNYEAQ. The chain's CDR3 is CASSPLAGGAQETQYF. The CDR3 DNA sequence: TGTGCCAGCAGCCCACTCGCGGGGGGAGCCCAAGAGACCCAGTACTTC.

The gene calls are TRBV30 and TRBJ1-1; TRBD1 matches 9 bases. The CDR3 consists of 13 residues. Germline V gene sequence: CDR1 GTSNPN, CDR2 SVGIG (reference sequence). Trimming cost V 7 bases and J 5 bases; bases outside gene matches: 8. The CDR3 region is CALNRGRGTEAFF. CDR3 sequence (DNA): TGTGCCTTGAACAGGGGGCGCGGGACTGAAGCTTTCTTT.

This clone appeared a single time. The CDR3 region is CATSWTGADTQYF. In nucleotides, the CDR3 is TGTGCCACCAGCTGGACAGGGGCAGATACGCAGTATTTT. V usage is TRBV15 and J usage is TRBJ2-3, with TRBD1 matching over 9 bases. Germline CDR1 reads LNHNV; CDR2 reads YYDKDF (reference sequence). The V and J ends lost 5 bases and 4 bases, in that order; junction bases with no gene match: 1. The CDR3 loop spans 13 amino acids.

Here the CDR3 reads CASGGGRSAYNEQFF. The CDR3 nucleotides are TGTGCCAGCGGGGGCGGGAGGTCAGCCTACAATGAGCAGTTCTTC. This rearrangement joins TRBV11-2 to TRBJ2-1; 8 nucleotides align to TRBD2. The CDR3 sequence is 15 residues long. V dropped 8 bases and J dropped 2; count of bases not matched to a gene: 8. Germline CDR1 and CDR2: SGHAT and FQNNGV.

The gene calls are TRBV15 and TRBJ2-3; TRBD2 matches at 7 bases. CDR1 is LNHNV, CDR2 YYDKDF, per germline (reference sequence). With 3 bases clipped from V and 1 base from J, the junction kept 4 bases outside the gene matches. CDR3 length: 15 residues. The CDR3 DNA follows: TGTGCCACCAGCAGGGGGGAGGGTGGCACAGATACGCAGTATTTT. It specifies CATSRGEGGTDTQYF.

The J gene is TRBJ2-6, the V gene TRBV5-1, with unresolved D. The V end was cut by 1 base, the J end by 1 base, with 6 bases between. Germline values: CDR1 SGHRS, CDR2 YFSETQ. The CDR3 runs to 15 residues. CDR3 sequence: CASSLTVSGANVLTF. The CDR3 DNA sequence: TGCGCCAGCAGCTTGACTGTGTCTGGGGCCAACGTCCTGACTTTC.

Turning to this clone: Additional DNA sequences in this sample encode the identical CDR3. The V and J genes are TRBV12-3 or TRBV12-4 and TRBJ1-2, with TRBD1 matching 7 bases. The trim removed 4 bases at V and 8 bases at J, leaving 7 bases unmatched. The CDR3 runs 13 residues. The CDR3 spells CASSSRQGGGYTF. As DNA, the CDR3 is TGTGCCAGCAGTTCCAGACAGGGAGGAGGCTACACCTTC.

The rearrangement uses TRBV19 and TRBJ1-2, with TRBD1 matching 7 bases. The CDR3 contains 12 residues. V lost 8 bases, J lost 8 bases, and 8 bases stayed unmatched. Germline V gives CDR1 LNHDA, CDR2 SQIVND (reference sequence). This CDR3 is CASETGDSGYTF. Written as DNA, the CDR3 is TGTGCCAGTGAAACAGGGGACTCCGGCTACACCTTC.

This clone was picked up one time. V gene TRBV6-6 combines with J gene TRBJ1-3; tentative D call: TRBD1 (5 bases). The CDR3 sequence is 16 residues long. Germline lookup yields CDR1 MNHNY and CDR2 SVGAGI (reference sequence). V lost 2 bases and J lost 3, with 14 bases in between. The CDR3 reads CASSYLGTGDGNTIYF. The CDR3 DNA follows: TGTGCCAGCAGTTACCTCGGGACGGGGGATGGAAACACCATATATTTT.

In this sample, this clone turned up a few times. This rearrangement joins TRBV4-1 to TRBJ2-1, with 13 bases matching TRBD2. The junction had 5 bases not matched to a gene; V was cut back by 4 bases and J by 2 bases. Germline V gives CDR1 MGHRA, CDR2 YSYEKL. The CDR3 covers 17 residues. CDR3 nucleotides: TGCGCCAGCAGCCGGACTAGCGGGAGTTCGGCCTACAATGAGCAGTTCTTC. It is translated as CASSRTSGSSAYNEQFF.

CDR3 sequence: CASSRGGGEQYV. Here the CDR3 DNA reads TGTGCCAGCAGCCGGGGAGGGGGGGAGCAGTACGTC. The chain couples TRBV6-2 or TRBV6-3 to TRBJ2-7, with D maybe TRBD2 (7 bases). The germline V and J ends were trimmed by 6 bases and 7 bases, with 13 bases remaining between them. The V gene's germline CDR1 is MNHEY and CDR2 SVGEGT. This CDR3 is 12 amino acids long.

The CDR3 protein is CASTRGYGKGEKLFF. CDR3 DNA sequence: TGTGCCAGCACCCGGGGGTATGGAAAGGGTGAAAAACTGTTTTTT. V and J are TRBV25-1 and TRBJ1-4, with a possible D match to TRBD1 (5 bases). The germline V and J ends were trimmed by 7 bases and 7 bases, with 19 bases remaining between them. Germline V gene sequence: CDR1 MGHDK, CDR2 SYGVNS. This CDR3 region has 15 residues.

In the case of this clone: In the same sample, other DNA sequences code for this CDR3. The chain uses TRBV9 and TRBJ2-1; perhaps TRBD1 as D (6 bases). The CDR3 extends over 15 amino acids. Trimming removed 0 bases from V and 3 bases from J, with 10 bases in between. The germline V gene encodes CDR1 SGDLS and CDR2 YYNGEE. DNA for the CDR3: TGTGCCAGCAGCGTAGACAGGGCCAGCTACAATGAGCAGTTCTTC. This translates into CASSVDRASYNEQFF.